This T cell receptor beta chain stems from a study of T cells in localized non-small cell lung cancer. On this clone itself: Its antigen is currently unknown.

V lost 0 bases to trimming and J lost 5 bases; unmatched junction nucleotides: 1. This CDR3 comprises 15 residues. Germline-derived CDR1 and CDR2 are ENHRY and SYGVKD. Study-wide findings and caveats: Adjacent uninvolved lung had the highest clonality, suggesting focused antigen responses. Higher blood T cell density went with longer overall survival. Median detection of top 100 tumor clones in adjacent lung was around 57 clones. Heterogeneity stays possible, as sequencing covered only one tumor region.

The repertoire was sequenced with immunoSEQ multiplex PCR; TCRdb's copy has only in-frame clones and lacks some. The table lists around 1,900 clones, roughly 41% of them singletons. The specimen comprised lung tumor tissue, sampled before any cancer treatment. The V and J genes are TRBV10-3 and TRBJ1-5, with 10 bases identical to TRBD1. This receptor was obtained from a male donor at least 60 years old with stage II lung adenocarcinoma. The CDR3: CAISESDRGDQPQHF. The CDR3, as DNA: TGTGCCATCAGTGAGTCGGACAGGGGGGATCAGCCCCAGCATTTT.